This record concerns one T cell receptor (beta chain) sequence. Authors' processing steps: Scientists estimated how many nucleated cells there were by amplifying reference gene primers. Clones were sequenced by immunoSEQ multiplex PCR, and TCRdb holds only the in-frame ones, with some missing. V and J calls and clone size are copied from that table; D and trimming were computed from the DNA. There are fewer than 8,500 clones in the sample; 89% occur only once, and about 9.4% lies in the top ten. Germline V gene lookup returns CDR1 SGHRS and CDR2 YFSETQ. The CDR3 consists of 15 residues. Trimming left V 2 bases short and J 3 bases short, with 15 bases between. The sample is drawn from a study of blood T cell repertoires in COVID-19.

This sequence was found in a man aged 70 or older with active COVID-19. The chain joins TRBV5-1 to TRBJ2-7; D is perhaps TRBD1 (5 bases). The sequenced sample was peripheral blood. The CDR3 coding sequence is TGCGCCAGCAGCTTTTCGGCGACAGCATTCTACGAGCAGTACTTC. It encodes CASSFSATAFYEQYF.